These 22 T cell receptor beta chains share one sample of origin, sequenced in a study of blood T cell repertoires in COVID-19. TCRdb keeps only in-frame clones here, not all; method: immunoSEQ multiplex PCR. Of about 200,000 clones in the sample, roughly 89% were seen once. The specimen was peripheral blood. The receptor source for this set is a man aged 60 to 69 who had recovered from COVID-19.

This rearrangement joins TRBV3-1 (or the pseudogene TRBV3-2) to TRBJ2-1; 9 bases agree with TRBD1. Trimming at V came to 2 bases and at J to 2 bases, leaving 4 bases not matched to a gene. Germline CDR1 and CDR2: LGHDT and YNNKEL (reference sequence). This CDR3 is built from 16 residues. CDR3 nucleotides: TGTGCCAGCAGCCAACCCGGGGACAGGGCCTACAATGAGCAGTTCTTC. Its translation: CASSQPGDRAYNEQFF.

The chain combines TRBV7-9 with TRBJ2-7, with TRBD1 matching 10 bases. CDR1 SEHNR and CDR2 FQNEAQ come from the germline V gene (reference sequence). The CDR3 covers 15 residues. The ends lost 4 bases at V and 5 bases at J; junction bases unmatched: 8. DNA of the CDR3: TGTGCCAGCAGCTGGGAGACAGGGGGCGTCGACGAGCAGTACTTC. This codes for CASSWETGGVDEQYF.

This chain connects TRBV6-6 to TRBJ2-2; perhaps TRBD1 as D (6 bases). The CDR3 has 13 amino acids. Trimming removed 10 bases at V and 5 bases at J, with 14 bases between. In germline, CDR1 is MNHNY, CDR2 SVGAGI (reference sequence). This CDR3 reads CATETRGTGELFF. The CDR3 DNA follows: TGTGCCACCGAAACCAGGGGTACCGGGGAGCTGTTTTTT.

The J gene is TRBJ2-3, the V gene TRBV14; TRBD2 matches at 9 bases. Germline CDR1 and CDR2: SGHDN and FVKESK. After removal of 4 bases from V and 2 bases from J, the junction contained 10 bases not matched to a gene. This CDR3 has 17 amino acids. CDR3 sequence: CASSPLEWTSVTDTQYF. The CDR3 DNA reads TGTGCCAGCAGCCCCCTTGAGTGGACTAGCGTCACAGATACGCAGTATTTT.

This chain joins TRBV6-2 or TRBV6-3 and TRBJ2-7; possibly TRBD2 for D (6 bases). Looked up from germline, CDR1 is MNHEY and CDR2 is SVGEGT. Deletions cut 7 bases from V and 9 bases from J, with 19 bases between. This CDR3 comprises 13 residues. The CDR3 sequence is CASNPSGRQPQYF. CDR3 sequence (DNA): TGTGCCAGCAACCCCTCCGGGAGACAACCGCAGTACTTC.

This clone was detected a few times. This sequence joins TRBV5-1 and TRBJ2-5; TRBD2 matches 9 bases. With 3 bases clipped from V and 2 bases from J, the junction kept 2 bases outside the gene matches. Germline values: CDR1 SGHRS, CDR2 YFSETQ. The CDR3 loop spans 14 amino acids. Here the CDR3 DNA reads TGCGCCAGCAGCTCGGCGGGAGGGCAAGAGACCCAGTACTTC. Translated: CASSSAGGQETQYF.

V is TRBV6-5 and J is TRBJ1-4; possibly TRBD1 for D (5 bases). The V end lost 11 bases, the J end lost 2 bases, and 15 bases lay between the germline ends. Germline CDR1 is MNHEY and CDR2 is SVGAGI. The CDR3 has 14 amino acids. CDR3: CASIVGGTNEKLFF. The CDR3 nucleotides are TGTGCCTCGATTGTGGGGGGTACTAATGAAAAACTGTTTTTT.

V is TRBV7-2 and J is TRBJ2-1; 12 bases line up with TRBD2. The germline CDR1 and CDR2 sequences are SGHTA and FQGNSA. V shed 8 bases, J shed 4 bases, and the junction held 0 bases outside the gene matches. The CDR3 runs 13 residues. As DNA, the CDR3 is TGTGCCAGCGGGACTAGCGGGTACAATGAGCAGTTCTTC. Protein sequence: CASGTSGYNEQFF. The full variable domain, its missing parts supplied by reference TRBV7-2 and TRBJ2-1, is GAGVSQSPSNKVTEKGKDVELRCDPISGHTALYWYRQSLGQGLEFLIYFQGNSAPDKSGLPSDRFSAERTGGSVSTLTIQRTQQEDSAVYLCASGTSGYNEQFFGPGTRLTVL.

This chain joins TRBV19 and TRBJ2-7, with D uncertain. Germline V gives CDR1 LNHDA, CDR2 SQIVND (reference sequence). With 3 bases removed from V and 4 bases from J, the gap between germline ends came to 16 bases. The CDR3 sequence is 15 residues long. The DNA of the CDR3 is TGTGCCAGTAGTATCAGCAGCGTTGGATCATACGAGCAGTACTTC. It specifies CASSISSVGSYEQYF.

The chain has TRBV28 and TRBJ2-1; D is unresolved. This CDR3 is built from 11 residues. V lost 9 bases and J lost 7, with 10 bases in between. Germline V gene data show CDR1 as MDHEN and CDR2 as SYDVKM. As DNA, the CDR3 is TGTGCCAGTACTGAGAGGAATGAGCAGTTCTTC. This translates into CASTERNEQFF.

The chain joins TRBV3-1 (or the pseudogene TRBV3-2) to TRBJ2-7; 12 positions match TRBD2. Germline values: CDR1 LGHDT, CDR2 YNNKEL (reference sequence). The CDR3 is made up of 16 amino acids. V lost 4 bases and J lost 7; bases outside the gene matches: 11. In DNA form, the CDR3 reads TGTGCCAGCAGCCGCCTACTAGCGGGAGGTGGTGGGGAGCAGTACTTC. Its translation is CASSRLLAGGGGEQYF.

This clone was seen a few times. Relative to the germline gene, one junction end is altered; a read error may explain this. The CDR3 nucleotides are TGTGCCAGCAGTCAAGCGGGAGGGCCTGGGGAGCAGTTCTTC. This gives the protein CASSQAGGPGEQFF. The gene calls are TRBV6-1 and TRBJ2-1; 10 bases are a match to TRBD2. Germline lookup yields CDR1 MNHNS and CDR2 SASEGT. The CDR3 is made up of 14 amino acids.

CDR3 loop: CASSLGTADTQYF. DNA of the CDR3: TGTGCCAGCAGCCTCGGGACAGCAGATACGCAGTATTTT. The rearrangement joins TRBV9 to TRBJ2-3; 7 bases match TRBD1. The CDR3 is 13 residues long. V was clipped by 4 bases and J by 4 bases; unmatched bases: 3. Per the germline V gene, CDR1 is SGDLS and CDR2 is YYNGEE.

The rearrangement links TRBV5-1 to TRBJ2-2; a weak D match, TRBD2 (7 bases). V was trimmed by 5 bases and J by 2 bases, leaving 19 bases between them. From germline, CDR1 is SGHRS and CDR2 YFSETQ. CDR3 length equals 17 residues. The CDR3 DNA reads as TGCGCCAGCAGTCCCTATCGGGGGGCCTCTAACACCGGGGAGCTGTTTTTT. Translation gives CASSPYRGASNTGELFF.

This chain links TRBV6-1 with TRBJ2-1; 8 nucleotides agree with TRBD1. Germline CDR1 MNHNS, CDR2 SASEGT. V lost 4 bases and J lost 3; bases outside the gene matches: 8. This CDR3 contains 16 residues. Here the CDR3 DNA reads TGTGCCAGCAGTGGACCATCCGGGACAGGCTACAATGAGCAGTTCTTC. Protein: CASSGPSGTGYNEQFF.

The gene calls are TRBV27 and TRBJ2-2; possibly TRBD1 for D (6 bases). Germline values: CDR1 MNHEY, CDR2 SMNVEV (reference sequence). The CDR3 covers 17 residues. Trimming stripped 6 bases from V and 5 bases from J, with 22 bases between. CDR3 sequence: CASSSIRTGTLTGELFF. Written as DNA, the CDR3 is TGTGCCAGCAGCTCCATAAGAACCGGGACATTAACCGGGGAGCTGTTTTTT.

This clone was seen a handful of times. V is TRBV27 and J is TRBJ1-2, with 7 bases matching TRBD1. The CDR3 has 18 residues. Germline CDR1 is MNHEY and CDR2 is SMNVEV (reference sequence). Trimming took 6 bases from V and 3 from J; bases not matched to a gene: 19. The CDR3 loop reads CASSTKSVGGDRYYGYTF. In DNA form, the CDR3 reads TGTGCCAGCAGCACTAAATCGGTAGGGGGCGATCGCTACTATGGCTACACCTTC.

This chain connects TRBV28 to TRBJ2-7, with D possibly matching TRBD2 (6 bases). There are 15 residues in the CDR3. Looked up from germline, CDR1 is MDHEN and CDR2 is SYDVKM. With 3 bases removed from V and 0 bases from J, the gap between germline ends came to 12 bases. This CDR3 reads CASSFGGIRSYEQYF. CDR3 nucleotides: TGTGCCAGCAGTTTCGGCGGGATCCGCTCCTACGAGCAGTACTTC. Drawing the rest from reference TRBV28 and TRBJ2-7, the complete variable domain is DVKVTQSSRYLVKRTGEKVFLECVQDMDHENMFWYRQDPGLGLRLIYFSYDVKMKEKGDIPEGYSVSREKKERFSLILESASTNQTSMYLCASSFGGIRSYEQYFGPGTRLTVT.

V gene TRBV28 combines with J gene TRBJ1-5; D gene ambiguous. This CDR3 has 14 amino acids. Trimming shortened V by 6 bases and J by 11 bases, and 20 bases separated the two germline ends. Germline V gene sequence: CDR1 MDHEN, CDR2 SYDVKM. The CDR3 sequence is CASSPLAGGGAQHF. For the CDR3, the DNA is TGTGCCAGCAGCCCCCTTGCGGGTGGTGGGGCCCAGCATTTT.

The chain uses TRBV16 and TRBJ2-1; weak D call: TRBD1 (6 bases). The V gene's germline CDR1 is KGHSY and CDR2 FQNENV. This CDR3 region has 14 residues. Trimming shortened V by 0 bases and J by 6 bases, and 9 bases separated the two germline ends. In DNA form, the CDR3 reads TGTGCCAGCAGCCAATCGAGAGGGGGCAATGAGCAGTTCTTC. As protein: CASSQSRGGNEQFF.

The chain uses TRBV11-2 and TRBJ2-2; 9 nucleotides agree with TRBD1. J lost 7 bases, V lost 3 bases, and 9 bases had no gene match. Germline CDR1 reads SGHAT; CDR2 reads FQNNGV. The CDR3 covers 16 residues. The CDR3 loop reads CASSFSRTGAGGELFF. The CDR3 DNA reads as TGTGCCAGCAGCTTCTCTAGGACAGGGGCGGGCGGGGAGCTGTTTTTT. Based on the CDR3 plus reference TRBV11-2 and TRBJ2-2, the full variable domain is EAGVAQSPRYKIIEKRQSVAFWCNPISGHATLYWYQQILGQGPKLLIQFQNNGVVDDSQLPKDRFSAERLKGVDSTLKIQPAKLEDSAVYLCASSFSRTGAGGELFFGEGSRLTVL.

The gene calls are TRBV4-1 and TRBJ2-7; tentatively, D is TRBD1 (6 bases). Deletions cut 4 bases from V and 3 bases from J, with 10 bases between. The CDR3 sequence is 13 residues long. Looked up from germline, CDR1 is MGHRA and CDR2 is YSYEKL. In DNA, the CDR3 is TGCGCCAGCAGCCTTTGGGACAACTACGAGCAGTACTTC. It is translated as CASSLWDNYEQYF.